Listed here is a single T cell receptor (beta chain). Antigen unknown. Since a much larger clone is just one base distant, this may be a read error. CDR3 regions were amplified by Arm-PCR using iRepertoire HTBI primers to build TCR beta libraries. TCRdb itself ran the multiplex PCR reads through MiXCR, one entry per CDR3 protein. The table records approximately 480,000 distinct CDR3 sequences, around 15% of them present only once. This CDR3 contains 14 residues. Germline assignment: CDR1 DFQATT and CDR2 SNEGSKA (reference sequence). As to time point: newly diagnosed GD, antithyroid drugs for less than 3 months. Following extraction of RNA from PBMCs, that RNA was used to make the TCR library. The sample originates from a study of regulatory T cells in long-lasting Graves disease. Across the whole study: New Graves' disease cases had less than 3 months of antithyroid drugs. Study outcomes and limitations: Persistent disease showed a preference for TRBV28, TRBJ1-2 and TRBJ2-5.

These records were also assigned to another study, of T cells in Graves' hyperthyroidism and ophthalmopathy. That work contributes: Most thyroid-expanded clonotypes above 0.001 were also found in blood.

The clonotype originates from a middle-aged man with Graves disease. The sample here was peripheral blood mononuclear cells (PBMCs), taken at new diagnosis, from a patient treated with antithyroid drugs. The V and J genes are TRBV20-1 and TRBJ2-2; no firm D call. The CDR3 DNA is TGCAGAGCTAGTAATGCGGAGAACACCGGGGAGCTGTTTTTT. Its protein product is CRASNAENTGELFF.